This T cell receptor (beta chain) is from a study of regulatory T cells in long-lasting Graves disease. Time point defined: newly diagnosed GD, antithyroid drugs for less than 3 months. Following extraction of RNA from PBMCs, that RNA was used to make the TCR library. CDR3 size: 15 residues. Germline trimming cut 2 bases from V and 6 bases from J; bases unmatched to any gene: 5. Germline V gene sequence: CDR1 LNHDA, CDR2 SQIVND (reference sequence). This clonotype was counted between two and nine times. CDR3 regions were amplified by Arm-PCR using iRepertoire HTBI primers to build TCR beta libraries. TCRdb re-called the multiplex PCR reads through MiXCR, storing one row per CDR3 protein. The table shows about 360,000 distinct CDR3 sequences, with about 16% occurring only once. These data are also associated with another study on T cells in Graves' hyperthyroidism and ophthalmopathy. That paper notes: Researchers barred patients who had uncontrolled infection, other autoimmune disease, pregnancy or lactation.

This TCR derives from a young woman with Graves disease. The chain uses TRBV19 and TRBJ2-1; 9 nucleotides match TRBD2. The sample here was peripheral blood mononuclear cells (PBMCs), taken at new diagnosis, from a patient treated with antithyroid drugs. The CDR3 loop is CASSISGGQGNEQFF. The CDR3 nucleotides are TGTGCCAGTAGTATAAGCGGGGGGCAGGGCAATGAGCAGTTCTTC.